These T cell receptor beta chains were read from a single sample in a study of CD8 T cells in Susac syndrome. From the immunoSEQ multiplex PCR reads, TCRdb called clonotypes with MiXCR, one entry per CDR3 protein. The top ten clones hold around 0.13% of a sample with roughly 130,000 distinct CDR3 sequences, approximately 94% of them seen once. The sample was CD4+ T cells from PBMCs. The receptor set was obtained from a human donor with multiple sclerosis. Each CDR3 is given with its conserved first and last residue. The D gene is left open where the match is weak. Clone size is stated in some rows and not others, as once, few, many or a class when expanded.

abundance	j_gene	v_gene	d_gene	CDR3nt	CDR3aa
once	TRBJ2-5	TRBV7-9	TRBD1	TGTGCCAGCAGCCAGGGACAGTACCAAGAGACCCAGTACTTC	CASSQGQYQETQYF
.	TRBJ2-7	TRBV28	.	TGTGCCAGCGGAGGGAATTACGAGCAGTACTTC	CASGGNYEQYF
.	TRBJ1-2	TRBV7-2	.	TGTGCCAGCAGCTTAGACTACTTCTATGGCTACACCTTC	CASSLDYFYGYTF
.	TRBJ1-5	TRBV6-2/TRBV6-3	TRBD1	TGTGCCAGCAGTTACCGGACAGGGGAAATGGATCAGCCCCAGCATTTT	CASSYRTGEMDQPQHF
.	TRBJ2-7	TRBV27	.	TGTGCCAGCAGTTTATCCTCGGACTTGATCTGGTACGAGCAGTACTTC	CASSLSSDLIWYEQYF
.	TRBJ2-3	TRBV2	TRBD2	TGTGCCAGCAGGGCGGGGGGGCCGGATACGCAGTATTTT	CASRAGGPDTQYF
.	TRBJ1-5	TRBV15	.	TGTGCCACCAGTAGCCTAGGCAATCAGCCCCAGCATTTT	CATSSLGNQPQHF
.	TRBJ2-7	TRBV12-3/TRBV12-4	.	TGTGCCAGCAGTTCAACACTAAACTCCTACGAGCAGTACTTC	CASSSTLNSYEQYF
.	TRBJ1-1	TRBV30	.	TGTGCCTGGAGGGTAAGGATGAACACTGAAGCTTTCTTT	CAWRVRMNTEAFF
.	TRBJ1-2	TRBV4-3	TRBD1	TGCGCCAGCAGCCAAGATGATATCCAGGGGGGGGATGGCTACACCTTC	CASSQDDIQGGDGYTF
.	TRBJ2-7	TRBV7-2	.	TGTGCCAGCAGCCTGGGAATACGGGGGGAGCAGTACTTC	CASSLGIRGEQYF
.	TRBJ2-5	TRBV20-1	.	TGCAGTGCTATCTCCAACGAGGGGACCCAGTACTTC	CSAISNEGTQYF
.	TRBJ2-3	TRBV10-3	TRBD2	TGTGCCATCACCCAGGCGGGGGGGGATACGCAGTATTTT	CAITQAGGDTQYF